The 10 T cell receptor beta chains listed next were all sequenced from one sample in a study of PD-1 blockade in classical Hodgkin lymphoma. Every patient relapsed after autologous stem cell transplantation, and brentuximab vedotin exposure varied. Some clones are missing from TCRdb's copy, which holds only in-frame ones; the method was immunoSEQ multiplex PCR. The data show 20,000 to 25,000 clones, about 82% seen once. Sequencing used peripheral blood mononuclear cells (PBMCs), obtained before the second cycle of nivolumab. The receptor set was obtained from a human donor with classical Hodgkin lymphoma.

V gene TRBV10-3 combines with J gene TRBJ2-3; 7 bases fit TRBD1. The V and J ends lost 10 bases and 0 bases, in that order; junction bases with no gene match: 7. Looked up from germline, CDR1 is ENHRY and CDR2 is SYGVKD. This CDR3 is built from 14 residues. For the CDR3, the DNA is TGTGCCACACAGACAGGGATAAGCACAGATACGCAGTATTTT. Translated: CATQTGISTDTQYF.

The J gene is TRBJ2-6, the V gene TRBV11-2; D remains ambiguous. Germline loops: CDR1 SGHAT, CDR2 FQNNGV. This CDR3 spans 14 amino acids. V dropped 4 bases and J dropped 2 bases, with 6 bases sitting between them. The CDR3 spells CASSSAPGANVLTF. CDR3 DNA sequence: TGTGCCAGCAGCTCGGCCCCTGGGGCCAACGTCCTGACTTTC.

The chain carries TRBV10-3 and TRBJ2-7, with D perhaps assigned TRBD1 or TRBD2 (5 bases each). Trimming left V 4 bases short and J 4 bases short, with 8 bases between. The CDR3 is 12 residues long. The germline CDR1 and CDR2 sequences are ENHRY and SYGVKD. The CDR3, as DNA: TGTGCCATCAGTGGCGAGGGGTACGAGCAGTACTTC. Its protein is CAISGEGYEQYF.

This clone was detected a few times. This chain uses TRBV12-5 with TRBJ1-2; D possibly corresponds to TRBD1 (6 bases). The germline gives CDR1 LGHNT, CDR2 FRNRAP. Deletions cut 1 base from V and 4 bases from J, with 7 bases between. This CDR3 comprises 13 residues. CDR3 sequence (DNA): TGTGCTAGTGGTTTGGACAGGGCCTATGGCTACACCTTC. Translated, it gives CASGLDRAYGYTF.

The rearrangement links TRBV7-9 to TRBJ1-6; maybe TRBD1 (6 bases). V was clipped by 6 bases and J by 6 bases, with 12 bases between them. The CDR3 extends over 14 amino acids. The germline CDR1 and CDR2 sequences are SEHNR and FQNEAQ (reference sequence). DNA of the CDR3: TGTGCCAGCAGAACGGGGGCTTTTAATTCACCCCTCCACTTT. Translating gives CASRTGAFNSPLHF. The full variable domain, its missing parts supplied by reference TRBV7-9 and TRBJ1-6, is DTGVSQNPRHKITKRGQNVTFRCDPISEHNRLYWYRQTLGQGPEFLTYFQNEAQLEKSRLLSDRFSAERPKGSFSTLEIQRTEQGDSAMYLCASRTGAFNSPLHFGNGTRLTVT.

The J gene is TRBJ1-1, the V gene TRBV2; TRBD1 agrees at 8 bases. The J segment lost 4 bases and the V segment lost 5 bases, leaving 9 bases of the junction unmatched. From germline, CDR1 is SNHLY and CDR2 FYNNEI. The CDR3 sequence is 15 residues long. The CDR3 nucleotides read TGTGCCAGCAGTCAATTCGGACAGGGTGGCACTGAAGCTTTCTTT. Amino acid sequence: CASSQFGQGGTEAFF. Variable domain in full (rest from reference TRBV2 and TRBJ1-1): EPEVTQTPSHQVTQMGQEVILRCVPISNHLYFYWYRQILGQKVEFLVSFYNNEISEKSEIFDDQFSVERPDGSNFTLKIRSTKLEDSAMYFCASSQFGQGGTEAFFGQGTRLTVV.

The V gene is TRBV4-3, the J gene TRBJ1-6; TRBD1 agrees at 7 bases. The CDR3 runs 15 residues. Trimming removed 4 bases from V and 6 bases from J; junction bases left unmatched: 6. The germline CDR1 and CDR2 sequences are LGHNA and YSLEER. CDR3 in amino acids: CASSLATGSNSPLHF. The CDR3 DNA reads as TGCGCCAGCAGCCTCGCGACAGGGAGTAATTCACCCCTCCACTTT.

In its sample, this clone was seen once. The chain combines TRBV28 with TRBJ1-5, with unresolved D. This CDR3 comprises 14 residues. V lost 6 bases and J lost 0, with 9 bases in between. Looked up from germline, CDR1 is MDHEN and CDR2 is SYDVKM. CDR3 loop: CASRLTDSNQPQHF. The CDR3 coding sequence is TGTGCCAGCAGATTGACTGATAGCAATCAGCCCCAGCATTTT. Using reference TRBV28 and TRBJ1-5 for the parts outside the CDR3, the full variable domain is DVKVTQSSRYLVKRTGEKVFLECVQDMDHENMFWYRQDPGLGLRLIYFSYDVKMKEKGDIPEGYSVSREKKERFSLILESASTNQTSMYLCASRLTDSNQPQHFGDGTRLSIL.

This chain connects TRBV5-6 to TRBJ2-1; D uncertain. The CDR3 contains 12 residues. The V end lost 0 bases, the J end lost 5 bases, and 3 bases lay between the germline ends. Germline V lookup: CDR1 SGHDT, CDR2 YYEEEE. The CDR3 DNA sequence: TGTGCCAGCAGCTTGGATAACAATGAGCAGTTCTTC. Translation: CASSLDNNEQFF.

The chain recombines TRBV10-3 with TRBJ1-6; 7 bases are a match to TRBD1. The trim removed 6 bases at V and 4 bases at J, leaving 3 bases unmatched. The CDR3 length is 14 residues. Germline V gene sequence: CDR1 ENHRY, CDR2 SYGVKD. The CDR3 DNA reads as TGTGCCATCAGCAAGGACAGGTATAATTCACCCCTCCACTTT. Residues: CAISKDRYNSPLHF.